A selection of T cell receptor beta chains follows, all from one sample in a study of cytomegalovirus exposure and HLA in healthy donors. TCRdb's copy holds only in-frame clones and misses some; the assay was immunoSEQ multiplex PCR. The sample consists of some 170,000 clones, around 80% of them appearing once. Sequenced material: PBMCs. These TCRs come from a woman aged 55-70 years in good health and CMV-seropositive. CDR3s include the opening cysteine and the closing phenylalanine or tryptophan. The D gene is left open where the match is weak. The listing skips clone size in some rows; elsewhere it reads once, few, many or a size class.

d_gene: -; abundance: -; j_gene: TRBJ2-2; v_gene: TRBV28; CDR3aa: CASSLLTGELFF; CDR3nt: TGTGCCAGCAGTTTACTTACCGGGGAGCTGTTTTTT
d_gene: TRBD1; abundance: -; j_gene: TRBJ2-5; v_gene: TRBV2; CDR3aa: CASSEGTGKETQYF; CDR3nt: TGTGCCAGCAGTGAAGGGACAGGGAAAGAGACCCAGTACTTC
d_gene: -; abundance: many; j_gene: TRBJ1-1; v_gene: TRBV5-4; CDR3aa: CASSLRGAAFF; CDR3nt: TGTGCCAGCAGCTTAAGGGGTGCAGCTTTCTTT
d_gene: -; abundance: once; j_gene: TRBJ2-7; v_gene: TRBV5-4; CDR3aa: CASSLDGGSSYEQYF; CDR3nt: TGTGCCAGCAGCTTGGATGGGGGGAGCTCCTACGAGCAGTACTTC
d_gene: TRBD2; abundance: -; j_gene: TRBJ2-2; v_gene: TRBV10-1; CDR3aa: CASKREGRVTGELFF; CDR3nt: TGCGCCAGCAAGCGGGAGGGCCGCGTCACCGGGGAGCTGTTTTTT
d_gene: -; abundance: -; j_gene: TRBJ2-7; v_gene: TRBV30; CDR3aa: CAWSPKYEQYF; CDR3nt: TGTGCCTGGAGTCCCAAATACGAGCAGTACTTC
d_gene: TRBD1; abundance: -; j_gene: TRBJ1-4; v_gene: TRBV9; CDR3aa: CASSTGQGALEKLFF; CDR3nt: TGTGCCAGCAGCACCGGACAGGGGGCTCTTGAAAAACTGTTTTTT
d_gene: -; abundance: few; j_gene: TRBJ2-7; v_gene: TRBV7-9; CDR3aa: CASSLHYEQYF; CDR3nt: TGTGCCAGCAGCTTACACTACGAGCAGTACTTC
d_gene: TRBD2; abundance: -; j_gene: TRBJ2-5; v_gene: TRBV11-2; CDR3aa: CASSIKHGLAGAQETQYF; CDR3nt: TGTGCCAGCAGCATTAAACACGGACTAGCGGGGGCACAAGAGACCCAGTACTTC
d_gene: TRBD1; abundance: -; j_gene: TRBJ2-5; v_gene: TRBV14; CDR3aa: CASSQELGGLGETQYF; CDR3nt: TGTGCCAGCAGCCAAGAACTAGGGGGCTTAGGAGAGACCCAGTACTTC
d_gene: -; abundance: -; j_gene: TRBJ1-4; v_gene: TRBV7-9; CDR3aa: CASSLSFKSVLFF; CDR3nt: TGTGCCAGCAGCTTATCGTTTAAGAGTGTACTGTTTTTT
d_gene: TRBD1; abundance: once; j_gene: TRBJ2-1; v_gene: TRBV27; CDR3aa: CASLGDRAREEQFF; CDR3nt: TGTGCCAGCCTTGGGGACAGGGCTAGGGAAGAGCAGTTCTTC
d_gene: -; abundance: -; j_gene: TRBJ2-1; v_gene: TRBV7-2; CDR3aa: CASSLAAVNEQFF; CDR3nt: TGTGCCAGCAGCTTAGCAGCCGTTAATGAGCAGTTCTTC
d_gene: -; abundance: -; j_gene: TRBJ2-1; v_gene: TRBV9; CDR3aa: CASSVRRNAYNEQFF; CDR3nt: TGTGCCAGCAGCGTACGGCGGAACGCCTACAATGAGCAGTTCTTC
d_gene: -; abundance: -; j_gene: TRBJ1-1; v_gene: TRBV19; CDR3aa: CASSIPLSQGNTEAFF; CDR3nt: TGTGCCAGTAGTATCCCCCTCTCTCAGGGGAACACTGAAGCTTTCTTT
d_gene: TRBD1; abundance: -; j_gene: TRBJ1-2; v_gene: TRBV7-3; CDR3aa: CASRGQGANYGYTF; CDR3nt: TGTGCCAGCAGGGGACAGGGAGCGAACTATGGCTACACCTTC
d_gene: TRBD1; abundance: -; j_gene: TRBJ1-3; v_gene: TRBV6-1; CDR3aa: CASSLQGAGNTIYF; CDR3nt: TGTGCCAGCAGCCTACAGGGGGCTGGAAACACCATATATTTT
d_gene: -; abundance: -; j_gene: TRBJ2-1; v_gene: TRBV10-3; CDR3aa: CAIRGANEQFF; CDR3nt: TGTGCCATCCGGGGGGCAAATGAGCAGTTCTTC
d_gene: -; abundance: -; j_gene: TRBJ1-2; v_gene: TRBV10-3; CDR3aa: CAISVGGNYGYTF; CDR3nt: TGTGCCATCAGTGTAGGGGGTAACTATGGCTACACCTTC
d_gene: TRBD1; abundance: -; j_gene: TRBJ1-1; v_gene: TRBV7-2; CDR3aa: CASSVQGAGVTEAFF; CDR3nt: TGTGCCAGCAGCGTACAGGGGGCGGGGGTCACTGAAGCTTTCTTT
d_gene: -; abundance: few; j_gene: TRBJ1-1; v_gene: TRBV9; CDR3aa: CASSATRVNTEAFF; CDR3nt: TGTGCCAGCAGCGCCACTCGAGTCAACACTGAAGCTTTCTTT
d_gene: -; abundance: -; j_gene: TRBJ2-2; v_gene: TRBV5-4; CDR3aa: CASSLAVGGLFF; CDR3nt: TGTGCCAGCAGCTTGGCCGTGGGAGGTCTGTTTTTT
d_gene: -; abundance: -; j_gene: TRBJ2-6; v_gene: TRBV19; CDR3aa: CASSTPKVIAGANVLTF; CDR3nt: TGTGCCAGTAGTACCCCTAAAGTAATCGCCGGGGCCAACGTCCTGACTTTC
d_gene: TRBD1; abundance: once; j_gene: TRBJ1-5; v_gene: TRBV19; CDR3aa: CASSIQGAQPQHF; CDR3nt: TGTGCCAGTAGTATACAGGGGGCCCAGCCCCAGCATTTT
d_gene: -; abundance: -; j_gene: TRBJ1-3; v_gene: TRBV28; CDR3aa: CASSFLGARNTIYF; CDR3nt: TGTGCCAGCAGTTTCTTGGGGGCTAGAAACACCATATATTTT
d_gene: TRBD2; abundance: -; j_gene: TRBJ2-5; v_gene: TRBV4-2; CDR3aa: CASSQGPRGGMRETQYF; CDR3nt: TGTGCCAGCAGCCAAGGTCCACGCGGGGGGATGAGGGAGACCCAGTACTTC
d_gene: -; abundance: -; j_gene: TRBJ2-7; v_gene: TRBV6-1; CDR3aa: CASTVYVNEQYF; CDR3nt: TGTGCCAGCACCGTCTACGTCAACGAGCAGTACTTC
d_gene: -; abundance: -; j_gene: TRBJ1-1; v_gene: TRBV7-9; CDR3aa: CASSLSGIEAFF; CDR3nt: TGTGCCAGCAGCTTATCAGGGATTGAAGCTTTCTTT
d_gene: TRBD2; abundance: -; j_gene: TRBJ2-7; v_gene: TRBV11-2; CDR3aa: CASSRSSGGPYEQYF; CDR3nt: TGTGCCAGCAGCCGGTCTAGCGGGGGGCCCTACGAGCAGTACTTC
d_gene: TRBD2; abundance: once; j_gene: TRBJ2-5; v_gene: TRBV9; CDR3aa: CASSVVGGSQTQYF; CDR3nt: TGTGCCAGCAGCGTAGTCGGGGGGAGCCAGACCCAGTACTTC
d_gene: TRBD1; abundance: few; j_gene: TRBJ1-3; v_gene: TRBV7-9; CDR3aa: CASSLISGGSGNTIYF; CDR3nt: TGTGCCAGCAGCTTAATTTCAGGGGGCTCTGGAAACACCATATATTTT